The clone carrying this TCR beta chain occurred many times. The antigen remains undetermined. Researchers attached unique molecular identifiers to individual cDNA molecules. TCRdb called the 5' RACE reads again in MiXCR, with one record for every CDR3 protein. The sample lists 48,000 or so distinct CDR3 sequences; 6% to 8% were seen once. Germline-derived CDR1 and CDR2 are SGHTA and FQGTGA. Trimming cost V 2 bases and J 6 bases, with 13 bases left between them. This CDR3 is built from 15 residues. The sample originates from a study of early T cells in non-severe SARS-CoV-2 infection. The wider study: Sequenced material consisted of bulk RNA (from unsorted whole blood), and chains were unpaired. Overall study findings and caveats: CD4 and private specificities were missed by VDJdb matching, which favored anti-spike CD8 responses.

Specimen: whole blood, collected at baseline. The TCR was taken from an adult who was a healthcare worker with PCR-confirmed SARS-CoV-2 infection or an uninfected control (not recorded which). This rearrangement joins TRBV7-3 to TRBJ2-2; TRBD2 is a possible D gene (5 bases). In nucleotides, the CDR3 is TGTGCCAGCAGCTTAGAACCGAGGGCGGCCGGGGAGCTGTTTTTT. Its translation is CASSLEPRAAGELFF.